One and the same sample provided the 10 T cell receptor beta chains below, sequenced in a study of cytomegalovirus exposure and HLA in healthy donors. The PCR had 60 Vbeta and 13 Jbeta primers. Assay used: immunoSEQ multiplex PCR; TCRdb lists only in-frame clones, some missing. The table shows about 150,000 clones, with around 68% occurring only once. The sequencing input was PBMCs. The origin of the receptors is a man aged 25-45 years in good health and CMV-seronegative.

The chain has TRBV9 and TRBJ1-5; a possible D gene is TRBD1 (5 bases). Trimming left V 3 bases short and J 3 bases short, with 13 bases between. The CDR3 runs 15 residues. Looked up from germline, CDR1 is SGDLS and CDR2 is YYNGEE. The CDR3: CASSATDSYNQPQHF. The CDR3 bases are TGTGCCAGCAGCGCCACCGACAGTTACAATCAGCCCCAGCATTTT. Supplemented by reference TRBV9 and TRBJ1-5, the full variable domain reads DSGVTQTPKHLITATGQRVTLRCSPRSGDLSVYWYQQSLDQGLQFLIQYYNGEERAKGNILERFSAQQFPDLHSELNLSSLELGDSALYFCASSATDSYNQPQHFGDGTRLSIL.

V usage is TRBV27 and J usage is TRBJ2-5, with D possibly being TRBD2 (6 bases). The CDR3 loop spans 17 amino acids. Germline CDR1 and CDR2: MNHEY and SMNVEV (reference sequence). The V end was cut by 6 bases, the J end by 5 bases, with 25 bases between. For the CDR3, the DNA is TGTGCCAGCAGACTAACCCGAGGTCGGGGGATTGGTGAGACCCAGTACTTC. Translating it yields CASRLTRGRGIGETQYF.

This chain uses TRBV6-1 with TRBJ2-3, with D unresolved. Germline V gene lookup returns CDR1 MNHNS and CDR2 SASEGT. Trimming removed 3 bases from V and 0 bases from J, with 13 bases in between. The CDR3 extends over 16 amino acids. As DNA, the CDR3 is TGTGCCAGCAGTGATTGGGCAACCTCTAGCACAGATACGCAGTATTTT. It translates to CASSDWATSSTDTQYF.

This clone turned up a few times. In nucleotides, the CDR3 is TGTGCCAGCAGCGCCCCGGGGGGCGGGGATGGCTACACCTTC. This codes for CASSAPGGGDGYTF. The chain has TRBV7-2 and TRBJ1-2, with D perhaps TRBD1 (6 bases). There are 14 residues in the CDR3. Germline V gene data show CDR1 as SGHTA and CDR2 as FQGNSA. V lost 5 bases and J lost 6, with 16 bases in between.

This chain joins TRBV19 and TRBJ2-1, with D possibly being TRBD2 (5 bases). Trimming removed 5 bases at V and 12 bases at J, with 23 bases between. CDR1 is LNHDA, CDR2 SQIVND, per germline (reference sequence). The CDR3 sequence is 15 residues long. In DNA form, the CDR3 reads TGTGCCAGTAGTCCTTCCCTGGTACTCCTTGGAGGGCAGTTCTTC. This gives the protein CASSPSLVLLGGQFF.

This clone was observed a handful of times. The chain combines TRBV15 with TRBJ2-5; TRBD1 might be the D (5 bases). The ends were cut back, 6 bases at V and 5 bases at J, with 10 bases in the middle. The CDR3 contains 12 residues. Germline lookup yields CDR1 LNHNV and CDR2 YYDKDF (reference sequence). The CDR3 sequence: CATRETDETQYF. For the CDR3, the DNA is TGTGCCACCAGGGAGACAGATGAGACCCAGTACTTC.

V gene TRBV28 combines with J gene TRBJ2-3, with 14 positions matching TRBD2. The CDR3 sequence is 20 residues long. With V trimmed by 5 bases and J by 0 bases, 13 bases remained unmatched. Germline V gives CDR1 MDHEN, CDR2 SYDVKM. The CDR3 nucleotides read TGTGCCAGCAGTGGAACGGGGACTAGCGGGGGCTATACTAGCACAGATACGCAGTATTTT. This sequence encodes CASSGTGTSGGYTSTDTQYF.

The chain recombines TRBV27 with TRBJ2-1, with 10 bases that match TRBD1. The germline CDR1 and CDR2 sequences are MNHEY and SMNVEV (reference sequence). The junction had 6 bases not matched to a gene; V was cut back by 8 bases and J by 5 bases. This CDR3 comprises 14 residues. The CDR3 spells CASARDRGDNEQFF. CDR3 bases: TGTGCCAGCGCCCGGGACAGGGGTGACAATGAGCAGTTCTTC.

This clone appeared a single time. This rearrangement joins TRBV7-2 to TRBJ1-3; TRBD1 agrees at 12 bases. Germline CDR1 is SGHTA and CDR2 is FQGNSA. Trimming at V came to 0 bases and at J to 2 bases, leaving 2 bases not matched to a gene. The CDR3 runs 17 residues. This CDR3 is CASSLAGQGAPGNTIYF. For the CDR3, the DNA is TGTGCCAGCAGCTTAGCGGGACAGGGGGCCCCTGGAAACACCATATATTTT.

CDR3 sequence: CAISESARRNTEAFF. For the CDR3, the DNA is TGTGCCATCAGTGAGTCGGCCAGGCGGAACACTGAAGCTTTCTTT. V usage is TRBV10-3 and J usage is TRBJ1-1; D ambiguous. CDR3 size: 15 residues. Germline CDR1 ENHRY, CDR2 SYGVKD. V was cut by 0 bases and J by 1 base, with 9 bases left in between.